Included here is one T cell receptor beta chain sequence, with context. The antigen is unknown. The sample originates from a study of blood T cells in healthy people across ages. A second PCR, run for about 6 to 12 cycles, used a sample-barcoded 5' primer plus a J-beta primer mix. From the 5' RACE reads, TCRdb called clonotypes with MiXCR, one entry per CDR3 protein. The table shows 2 million or so distinct CDR3 sequences, with less than 50% occurring only once. This CDR3 has 12 amino acids. Per the germline V gene, CDR1 is MNHNS and CDR2 is SASEGT. V lost 8 bases to trimming and J lost 3 bases, with 10 bases between them. Study observations and caveats: Possibly confounding the expanded clonotype changes was the fact that donor CMV status was unknown. Diversity estimated from one million T cells was considered an underestimate.

Donors gave around 9.3 milliliters of peripheral blood apiece. The V call is TRBV6-1, the J call TRBJ1-2; D is perhaps TRBD1 (5 bases). The sequence was collected from a middle-aged woman in good health. Sequencing was carried out using blood. Here the CDR3 reads CASAGWDYGYTF. The CDR3 region has the DNA TGTGCCAGCGCAGGGTGGGACTATGGCTACACCTTC.